This entry lists 25 T cell receptor beta chains sequenced from one sample in a study of shared clonotypes between healthy human individuals. Naivety among CD8 cells was defined by CD45RO negativity and positive CCR7 selection, thereby excluding terminally differentiated effector memory CD45RA+ cells. Produced via immunoSEQ multiplex PCR; TCRdb's table is partial and in-frame only. This sample has over 2,000,000 clones, with 90% to 95% found just once. Sequenced sample: naive CD8+ T cells from PBMCs. These TCRs come from a man aged 18 to 35 in good health. Some clones in this sample may be carry-over from other donors' samples.

The chain is built from TRBV11-3 and TRBJ2-7; D not certain. This CDR3 comprises 12 residues. Trimming removed 5 bases at V and 7 bases at J, with 12 bases between. CDR1 and CDR2 (germline): SGHNT, YENEEA. CDR3 sequence reads: CASSPNIGEQYF. The CDR3 nucleotides read TGTGCCAGCAGCCCCAACATAGGGGAGCAGTACTTC.

The CDR3 loop is CASSASGGGSYEQYF. The CDR3 coding sequence is TGTGCCAGCAGCGCTAGCGGGGGGGGCTCCTACGAGCAGTACTTC. The rearrangement uses TRBV9 and TRBJ2-7; TRBD2 matches 12 bases. The V segment lost 3 bases and the J segment 0 bases; nucleotides outside the gene matches: 1. Germline V lookup: CDR1 SGDLS, CDR2 YYNGEE. The CDR3 runs to 15 residues.

V and J are TRBV5-6 and TRBJ2-1; tentative D call: TRBD2 (6 bases). The ends were cut back, 3 bases at V and 3 bases at J, with 13 bases in the middle. Germline-derived CDR1 and CDR2 are SGHDT and YYEEEE. This CDR3 has 15 residues. CDR3 sequence: CASSWDRGNYNEQFF. The DNA of the CDR3 is TGTGCCAGCAGCTGGGACCGCGGGAACTACAATGAGCAGTTCTTC.

This clone was seen only once. The identical CDR3 is also encoded by other nucleotide sequences in the sample. V usage is TRBV4-1 and J usage is TRBJ2-1; D might be TRBD2 (5 bases). The CDR3 is made up of 15 amino acids. CDR1 is MGHRA, CDR2 YSYEKL, per germline. The germline V and J ends were trimmed by 1 base and 2 bases, with 9 bases remaining between them. CDR3 amino acids: CASSQGLAPYNEQFF. The CDR3 DNA sequence: TGCGCCAGCAGCCAAGGTCTAGCCCCCTACAATGAGCAGTTCTTC.

This clone was observed a handful of times. The chain joins TRBV27 to TRBJ1-5; D perhaps matches TRBD1 (5 bases). Germline lookup yields CDR1 MNHEY and CDR2 SMNVEV (reference sequence). The CDR3 runs to 15 residues. Between the trimmed V and J ends, which lost 7 bases and 0 bases, there was a span of 13 bases. The CDR3 nucleotides are TGTGCCAGCACCATGGACACCGGTAGCAATCAGCCCCAGCATTTT. Protein product: CASTMDTGSNQPQHF.

This chain uses TRBV7-9 with TRBJ2-1; D ambiguous. CDR1 SEHNR and CDR2 FQNEAQ come from the germline V gene (reference sequence). The germline V and J ends were trimmed by 5 bases and 9 bases, with 23 bases remaining between them. The CDR3 runs 16 residues. CDR3 coding DNA: TGTGCCAGCAGCCCACCGTCACTATCCCTCGCTACTGAGCAGTTCTTC. It specifies CASSPPSLSLATEQFF.

The chain recombines TRBV2 with TRBJ2-7, with D perhaps TRBD2 (5 bases). From germline, CDR1 is SNHLY and CDR2 FYNNEI. V lost 3 bases to trimming and J lost 1 base, with 16 bases between them. The CDR3 runs 16 residues. The CDR3 DNA follows: TGTGCCAGCAGTGAGCCTAGAATCGGGGTTTCCTACGAGCAGTACTTC. It specifies CASSEPRIGVSYEQYF. The full variable domain, in which reference TRBV2 and TRBJ2-7 provide the parts outside the CDR3, is EPEVTQTPSHQVTQMGQEVILRCVPISNHLYFYWYRQILGQKVEFLVSFYNNEISEKSEIFDDQFSVERPDGSNFTLKIRSTKLEDSAMYFCASSEPRIGVSYEQYFGPGTRLTVT.

Regarding this clone: No DNA is shown, since the ends of the CDR3 on it are uncertain; the CDR3 is the one TCRdb lists. The rearrangement links TRBV7-9 to TRBJ2-3. Germline V gene sequence: CDR1 SEHNR, CDR2 FQNEAQ (reference sequence). The CDR3 contains 15 residues when both ends are counted. CDR3 loop: CASRLEFRGRDTQYF.

This clone showed up just a few times. V is TRBV9 and J is TRBJ1-1; D gene uncertain. The V gene's germline CDR1 is SGDLS and CDR2 YYNGEE. Trimming shortened V by 7 bases and J by 3 bases, and 19 bases separated the two germline ends. CDR3 length: 15 amino acids. The DNA of the CDR3 is TGTGCCAGCTCGCCACGTCGGGTAGTAGACACTGAAGCTTTCTTT. This codes for CASSPRRVVDTEAFF.

The rearrangement uses TRBV13 and TRBJ2-7; possibly TRBD1 for D (7 bases). CDR1 is PRHDT, CDR2 FYEKMQ, per germline (reference sequence). The V end lost 2 bases, the J end lost 3 bases, and 17 bases lay between the germline ends. The CDR3 has 16 residues. CDR3 loop: CASSLRFRQGGYEQYF. The CDR3 DNA is TGTGCCAGCAGCTTAAGATTTCGGCAGGGGGGCTACGAGCAGTACTTC.

This rearrangement joins TRBV19 to TRBJ2-7; 8 bases fit TRBD2. J lost 3 bases, V lost 3 bases, and 7 bases had no gene match. The CDR3 sequence is 15 residues long. The germline CDR1 and CDR2 sequences are LNHDA and SQIVND (reference sequence). DNA for the CDR3: TGTGCCAGTAGTATCGGGAGGGCCCCCCTCTACGAGCAGTACTTC. This translates into CASSIGRAPLYEQYF.

The gene calls are TRBV28 and TRBJ2-3; D perhaps matches TRBD1 (6 bases). Trimming removed 11 bases at V and 1 base at J, with 16 bases between. The length of the CDR3 is 14 residues. Germline CDR1 and CDR2: MDHEN and SYDVKM. CDR3: CAGRTVGGTDTQYF. For the CDR3, the DNA is TGTGCCGGCCGGACAGTCGGTGGCACAGATACGCAGTATTTT.

This chain connects TRBV28 to TRBJ2-7, with D perhaps matching TRBD2 (5 bases). The germline gives CDR1 MDHEN, CDR2 SYDVKM. The V end lost 2 bases, the J end lost 3 bases, and 11 bases lay between the germline ends. This CDR3 is built from 14 residues. The CDR3 loop reads CASSLDYLGYEQYF. In DNA form, the CDR3 reads TGTGCCAGCAGTTTAGACTACCTTGGCTACGAGCAGTACTTC.

V is TRBV5-6 and J is TRBJ2-7; D unresolved. The CDR3 has 14 residues. Trimming pared 4 bases from V and 2 bases from J, leaving 13 bases between. In germline, CDR1 is SGHDT, CDR2 YYEEEE. Written as DNA, the CDR3 is TGTGCCAGCAGCCCAACAAATCGGGCCTACGAGCAGTACTTC. Translating gives CASSPTNRAYEQYF.

The rearrangement links TRBV5-1 to TRBJ1-4; D not resolved. Trimming took off 0 bases at V and 0 bases at J, with 6 bases between the two ends. This CDR3 is 15 amino acids long. In germline, CDR1 is SGHRS, CDR2 YFSETQ. Here the CDR3 reads CASSLVGTTNEKLFF. The CDR3 DNA reads TGCGCCAGCAGCTTGGTCGGGACAACTAATGAAAAACTGTTTTTT.

This clone was recorded only once. The chain carries TRBV4-1 and TRBJ2-7; 7 bases agree with TRBD2. This CDR3 has 17 residues. Unmatched junction bases numbered 12, after V lost 2 bases and J lost 2 bases. Germline-derived CDR1 and CDR2 are MGHRA and YSYEKL. The chain's CDR3 is CASSQFLVASGTYEQYF. In DNA, the CDR3 is TGCGCCAGCAGCCAATTTTTGGTGGCTAGCGGTACCTACGAGCAGTACTTC.

The chain has TRBV28 and TRBJ1-4, with unresolved D. Germline V lookup: CDR1 MDHEN, CDR2 SYDVKM. CDR3 length equals 15 residues. Trimming took 5 bases from V and 0 from J, leaving 10 bases between them. CDR3 sequence: CASSLPSATNEKLFF. The CDR3 region has the DNA TGTGCCAGCAGTCTCCCGTCGGCAACTAATGAAAAACTGTTTTTT. The variable domain in full, with the rest retrieved from reference TRBV28 and TRBJ1-4, is DVKVTQSSRYLVKRTGEKVFLECVQDMDHENMFWYRQDPGLGLRLIYFSYDVKMKEKGDIPEGYSVSREKKERFSLILESASTNQTSMYLCASSLPSATNEKLFFGSGTQLSVL.

This chain uses TRBV7-9 with TRBJ1-5; tentatively, D is TRBD1 (5 bases). Germline CDR1 SEHNR, CDR2 FQNEAQ (reference sequence). The CDR3 totals 13 residues. Deletions cut 5 bases from V and 3 bases from J, with 8 bases between. The CDR3 DNA sequence: TGTGCCAGCAGCGGGGACTACAATCAGCCCCAGCATTTT. Protein product: CASSGDYNQPQHF.

The chain recombines TRBV15 with TRBJ2-5; no reliable D call. In germline, CDR1 is LNHNV, CDR2 YYDKDF (reference sequence). Trimming shortened V by 0 bases and J by 7 bases, and 9 bases separated the two germline ends. CDR3 length: 13 residues. Here the CDR3 reads CATSRDRAGTQYF. DNA for the CDR3: TGTGCCACCAGCAGAGATCGTGCTGGGACCCAGTACTTC.

The chain carries TRBV2 and TRBJ2-2; tentative D call: TRBD2 (7 bases). Germline assignment: CDR1 SNHLY and CDR2 FYNNEI. V lost 4 bases, J lost 6 bases, and 15 bases lay in between. The CDR3 runs 15 residues. The CDR3 here is CASSAGGAFPGELFF. The CDR3 DNA follows: TGTGCCAGCAGTGCGGGGGGCGCTTTCCCCGGGGAGCTGTTTTTT.

The chain links TRBV6-1 to TRBJ1-2, with D hard to call. This CDR3 is 13 amino acids long. The germline V gene encodes CDR1 MNHNS and CDR2 SASEGT. Deletions cut 3 bases from V and 5 bases from J, with 10 bases between. The CDR3 is CASSEGWIYGYTF. Here the CDR3 DNA reads TGTGCCAGCAGTGAGGGTTGGATTTATGGCTACACCTTC.

The chain uses TRBV9 and TRBJ2-3, with 11 bases identical to TRBD1. The V segment lost 3 bases and the J segment 2 bases; nucleotides outside the gene matches: 5. The germline V gene has CDR1 SGDLS and CDR2 YYNGEE. The CDR3 loop spans 16 amino acids. The CDR3 protein is CASSGGQGAVTDTQYF. CDR3 in DNA: TGTGCCAGCAGCGGAGGACAGGGGGCAGTCACAGATACGCAGTATTTT. Supplemented by reference TRBV9 and TRBJ2-3, the full variable domain reads DSGVTQTPKHLITATGQRVTLRCSPRSGDLSVYWYQQSLDQGLQFLIQYYNGEERAKGNILERFSAQQFPDLHSELNLSSLELGDSALYFCASSGGQGAVTDTQYFGPGTRLTVL.

The chain has TRBV5-1 and TRBJ2-7, with D tentatively TRBD1 (8 bases). The CDR3 contains 16 residues. V was cut by 3 bases and J by 1 base, with 17 bases left in between. Germline CDR1 SGHRS, CDR2 YFSETQ. This chain's CDR3 is CASSSHRGGISYEQYF. CDR3 sequence (DNA): TGCGCCAGCAGCTCCCACAGGGGGGGAATTTCCTACGAGCAGTACTTC.

The rearrangement links TRBV28 to TRBJ2-7; weak D call: TRBD2 (5 bases). The V gene lost 3 bases and the J gene lost 5 bases, with 14 bases spanning the gap. This CDR3 contains 14 residues. Germline V gives CDR1 MDHEN, CDR2 SYDVKM. CDR3 in DNA: TGTGCCAGCAGTTTGCTAGCTGGTCCCAACGAGCAGTACTTC. Its protein product is CASSLLAGPNEQYF.

This chain joins TRBV4-1 and TRBJ2-1, with TRBD1 as a possible D gene (6 bases). The CDR3 spans 16 residues. V was trimmed by 1 base and J by 1 base, leaving 11 bases between them. The germline V gene has CDR1 MGHRA and CDR2 YSYEKL. Here the CDR3 reads CASSQVGAGSYNEQFF. The DNA for the CDR3 is TGCGCCAGCAGCCAAGTGGGGGCAGGGTCCTACAATGAGCAGTTCTTC.